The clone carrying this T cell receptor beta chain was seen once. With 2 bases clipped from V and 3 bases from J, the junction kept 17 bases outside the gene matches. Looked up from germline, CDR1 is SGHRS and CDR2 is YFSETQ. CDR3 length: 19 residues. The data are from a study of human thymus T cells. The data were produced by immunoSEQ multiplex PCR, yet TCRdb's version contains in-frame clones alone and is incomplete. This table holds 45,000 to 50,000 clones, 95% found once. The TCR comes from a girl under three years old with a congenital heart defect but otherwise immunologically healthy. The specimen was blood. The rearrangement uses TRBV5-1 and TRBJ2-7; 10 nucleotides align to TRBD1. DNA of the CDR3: TGCGCCAGCAGCTTTGGAGGCGGGACAGGGGACACAAGGCGCTACGAGCAGTACTTC. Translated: CASSFGGGTGDTRRYEQYF.